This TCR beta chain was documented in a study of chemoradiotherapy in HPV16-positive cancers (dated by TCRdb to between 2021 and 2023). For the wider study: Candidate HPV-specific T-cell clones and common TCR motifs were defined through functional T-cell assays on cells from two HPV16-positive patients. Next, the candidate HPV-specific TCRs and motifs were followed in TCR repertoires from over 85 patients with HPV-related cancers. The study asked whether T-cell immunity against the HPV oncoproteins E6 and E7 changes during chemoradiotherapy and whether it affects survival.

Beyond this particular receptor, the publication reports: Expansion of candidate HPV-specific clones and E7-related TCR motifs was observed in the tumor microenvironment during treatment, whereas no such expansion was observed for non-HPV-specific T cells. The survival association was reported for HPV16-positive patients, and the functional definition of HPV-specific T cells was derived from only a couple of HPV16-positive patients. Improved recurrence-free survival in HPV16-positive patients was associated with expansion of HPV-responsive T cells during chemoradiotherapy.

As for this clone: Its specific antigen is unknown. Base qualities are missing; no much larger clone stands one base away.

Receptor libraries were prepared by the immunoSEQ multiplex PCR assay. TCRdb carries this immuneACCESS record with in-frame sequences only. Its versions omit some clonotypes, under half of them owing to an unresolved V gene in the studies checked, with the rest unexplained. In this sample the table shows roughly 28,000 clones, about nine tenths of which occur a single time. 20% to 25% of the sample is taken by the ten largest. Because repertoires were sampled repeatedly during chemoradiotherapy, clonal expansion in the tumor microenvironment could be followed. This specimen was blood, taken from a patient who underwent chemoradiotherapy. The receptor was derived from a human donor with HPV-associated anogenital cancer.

The DNA reads TGCGCCAGCAGCTCCCGGGACAGACCACGGGGGACCCAGTACTTC. This yields the protein CASSSRDRPRGTQYF. In this chain, TRBV5-1 is recombined with TRBJ2-5; the junction holds 7 bases that match TRBD1. V is pruned by 3 bases and J by 7 bases, leaving 12 bases of the junction without a gene match. CDR1 SGHRS and CDR2 YFSETQ are derived from the germline V gene. The CDR3 numbers 15 residues from cysteine through phenylalanine. Left in the record is the CDR3 DNA by itself, 45 bases read in frame from the first base.